This T cell receptor beta chain was captured in a study of response to subunit inactivated influenza vaccine. V gave up 4 bases and J gave up 5 bases; unmatched junction bases: 8. CDR1 is SGHTA and CDR2 is FQGNSA in the germline V gene. CDR3 length equals 16 residues. TCRdb ran MiXCR on the RT-PCR reads and lists one entry per CDR3 protein. The sample includes hundreds of thousands of distinct CDR3 sequences, over 10% seen only once; the top ten take about an eighth. Study observations and caveats: Each seasonal flu vaccination may recruit only limited new T cells, authors suggested.

This clonotype was found a few times. What it recognizes is unknown. The sequence derives from a man aged 50 to 60 who received an inactivated influenza vaccine. The V call is TRBV7-2, the J call TRBJ2-5; 12 bases are shared with TRBD2. Sequenced here: PBMCs from blood, sampled 35 to 45 days after vaccination. The CDR3 reads CASSSLAGGNTETQYF. In DNA form, the CDR3 reads TGTGCCAGCAGCTCACTAGCGGGAGGCAATACGGAGACCCAGTACTTC.